This T cell receptor (beta chain) originates from a study of blood T cell repertoires in COVID-19. The CDR3 spans 15 residues. Trimming took 4 bases from V and 3 from J; bases not matched to a gene: 6. Germline-derived CDR1 and CDR2 are SGHTA and FQGNSA. The assay was immunoSEQ multiplex PCR, and TCRdb's table has in-frame clones only and misses some. The table has a few hundred thousand clones, 70% to 85% seen once. Membership in each cohort depended on participant-reported clinical history. The sample comprised PBMCs or T cells enriched from blood (not recorded which). This receptor was taken from a woman aged 55 to 70 who had recovered from COVID-19. This chain connects TRBV7-2 to TRBJ2-1, with TRBD2 identical over 7 bases. CDR3 region: CASSSSGNHYNEQFF. CDR3 coding DNA: TGTGCCAGCAGCTCTAGCGGAAACCACTACAATGAGCAGTTCTTC.